This record concerns one T cell receptor (beta chain) sequence. The sample comes from a study of OX40 agonist ivuxolimab in advanced cancers. The assay was immunoSEQ multiplex PCR, and TCRdb's table has in-frame clones only and misses some. Of approximately 60,000 clones listed, about 92% were seen once; the top ten hold approximately 0.64%. The CDR3 has 14 residues. V lost 4 bases and J lost 6; bases outside the gene matches: 7. Per the germline V gene, CDR1 is GTSNPN and CDR2 is SVGIG (reference sequence). This sequence originates from an adult with an advanced solid tumor such as melanoma, head and neck, liver or kidney cancer. The chain has TRBV30 and TRBJ2-1; TRBD1 agrees at 9 bases. Source: CD4+ or CD8+ T cells sorted from blood, taken in a trial of the OX40 agonist ivuxolimab. CDR3 DNA: TGTGCCTGGACACCGCTGACAGGGGGCAATGAGCAGTTCTTC. Its translation: CAWTPLTGGNEQFF.